This T cell receptor (beta chain) came from a study of blood T cell repertoires in COVID-19. About the research overall: PBMCs, B-cell-depleted T cells, or T cells provided the cDNA or gDNA that made up the material.

Using immunoSEQ multiplex PCR, the repertoire was profiled, and TCRdb retains in-frame clones only, with some absent. The table records approximately 260,000 clones, approximately 90% of them present only once. Recruits, aged roughly 18 to 100 years, lived in approximately 26 US areas. Cohorts were based on clinical histories the participants reported. Trimming removed 6 bases from V and 3 bases from J, with 18 bases in between. From germline, CDR1 is KGHSH and CDR2 LQKENI. This CDR3 spans 15 amino acids. The sequence derives from a woman younger than 35 who had recovered from COVID-19. The chain uses TRBV18 and TRBJ2-7; TRBD1 might be the D (5 bases). The sample was PBMCs or T cells enriched from blood (not recorded which). CDR3 loop: CASSQRQGAIYEQYF. In DNA, the CDR3 is TGTGCCAGCTCCCAAAGGCAGGGCGCGATCTACGAGCAGTACTTC.